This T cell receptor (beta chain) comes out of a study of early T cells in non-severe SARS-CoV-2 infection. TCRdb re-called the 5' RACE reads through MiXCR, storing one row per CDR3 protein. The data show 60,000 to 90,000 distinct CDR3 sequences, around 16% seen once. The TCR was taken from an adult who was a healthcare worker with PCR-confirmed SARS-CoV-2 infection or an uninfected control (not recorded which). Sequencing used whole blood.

CDR3 sequence: CASSPIHGSSYNEQFF. DNA for the CDR3: TGTGCCAGCAGCCCAATCCACGGGAGCTCCTACAATGAGCAGTTCTTC. The chain uses TRBV11-2 and TRBJ2-1, with D possibly matching TRBD2 (6 bases). The V gene's germline CDR1 is SGHAT and CDR2 FQNNGV. The CDR3 is 16 residues long. Trimming took 5 bases from V and 0 from J, leaving 14 bases between them.